This entry lists 8 T cell receptor beta chains sequenced from one sample in a study of beta chain features in type 1 diabetes. Sequenced material consisted of expressed TCRB transcripts (all of the isolated RNA was reverse transcribed). The table came from immunoSEQ multiplex PCR; TCRdb's copy has only in-frame clones and leaves some out. The data show about 240,000 clones, 27% seen once. The material sequenced was central memory CD4+ T cells from blood. The receptors originated from a man aged 25 to 40 in good health.

CDR3 protein: CASSERLASDTQYF. DNA of the CDR3: TGCGCCAGCAGTGAACGGCTAGCATCCGATACGCAGTATTTT. The chain links TRBV10-1 to TRBJ2-3; the D gene is possibly TRBD2 (5 bases). The V and J ends lost 3 bases and 6 bases respectively, with 13 bases between them. CDR1 is WNHNN, CDR2 SYGVQD, per germline (reference sequence). The CDR3 sequence is 14 residues long.

J is TRBJ1-1 and V is TRBV2; perhaps TRBD1 as D (5 bases). This CDR3 has 14 amino acids. V was cut by 6 bases and J by 2 bases, with 13 bases left in between. Germline V gene lookup returns CDR1 SNHLY and CDR2 FYNNEI. The CDR3, as DNA: TGTGCCAGCAGCCGCGGACAACTAAACACTGAAGCTTTCTTT. Protein sequence: CASSRGQLNTEAFF.

This clone has only a few counts. The DNA for the CDR3 is TGTGCCAGCAGAGGGGTAGGCGATGAGCAGTTCTTC. This encodes CASRGVGDEQFF. The genes are TRBV2 and TRBJ2-1; possibly TRBD1 for D (5 bases). In germline, CDR1 is SNHLY, CDR2 FYNNEI. V gave up 6 bases and J gave up 8 bases, with 11 bases separating them. This CDR3 comprises 12 residues.

The rearrangement uses TRBV25-1 and TRBJ2-3, with TRBD1 identical over 9 bases. V lost 6 bases, J lost 5 bases, and 6 bases stayed unmatched. This CDR3 comprises 14 residues. Germline assignment: CDR1 MGHDK and CDR2 SYGVNS. The CDR3 DNA reads as TGTGCCAGCAGGCGGGGACAGGGAATAGATACGCAGTATTTT. Protein product: CASRRGQGIDTQYF.

The rearrangement uses TRBV7-9 and TRBJ2-1; 10 bases are a match to TRBD2. V lost 4 bases to trimming and J lost 8 bases; unmatched junction nucleotides: 17. CDR1 is SEHNR and CDR2 is FQNEAQ in the germline V gene (reference sequence). This CDR3 region has 18 residues. The CDR3 region is CASSSSASTSGWTDEQFF. The CDR3 DNA is TGTGCCAGCAGCTCATCAGCGTCGACTAGCGGGTGGACGGATGAGCAGTTCTTC.

The V gene is TRBV30, the J gene TRBJ1-1; maybe TRBD1 (5 bases). CDR3 length: 13 residues. V was cut by 0 bases and J by 6 bases, with 11 bases left in between. Germline CDR1 reads GTSNPN; CDR2 reads SVGIG (reference sequence). The CDR3: CAWSVLGVAEAFF. The DNA of the CDR3 is TGTGCCTGGAGTGTCCTGGGGGTCGCTGAAGCTTTCTTT.

This clone was seen more than once but under ten times. The gene calls are TRBV7-2 and TRBJ2-3; 11 bases fit TRBD2. The junction had 4 bases not matched to a gene; V was cut back by 5 bases and J by 0 bases. In germline, CDR1 is SGHTA, CDR2 FQGNSA. The CDR3 runs to 16 residues. The CDR3 DNA is TGTGCCAGCAGCCCCACTAGCGGGGGAAGCACAGATACGCAGTATTTT. Translating gives CASSPTSGGSTDTQYF.

The gene calls are TRBV2 and TRBJ2-7; D is unclear. Germline values: CDR1 SNHLY, CDR2 FYNNEI. The CDR3 totals 11 residues. Trimming removed 8 bases at V and 6 bases at J, with 11 bases between. The CDR3 spells CASGLSGEQYF. CDR3 nucleotide sequence: TGTGCCAGCGGGCTATCGGGCGAGCAGTACTTC.